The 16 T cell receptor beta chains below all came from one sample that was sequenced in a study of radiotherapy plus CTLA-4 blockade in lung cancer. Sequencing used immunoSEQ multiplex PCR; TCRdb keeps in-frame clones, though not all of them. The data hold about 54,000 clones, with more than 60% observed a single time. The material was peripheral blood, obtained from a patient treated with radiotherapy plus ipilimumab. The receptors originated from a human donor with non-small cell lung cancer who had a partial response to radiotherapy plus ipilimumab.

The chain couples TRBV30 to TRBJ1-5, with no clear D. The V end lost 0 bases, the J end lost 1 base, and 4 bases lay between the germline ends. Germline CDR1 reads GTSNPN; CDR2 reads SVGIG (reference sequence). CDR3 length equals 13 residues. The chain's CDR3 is CAWSVASNQPQHF. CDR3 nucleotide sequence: TGTGCCTGGAGTGTAGCAAGCAATCAGCCCCAGCATTTT.

The CDR3 DNA reads as TGTGCCAGTAGTATAGGACAGGGGGCATATGAGACCCAGTACTTC. It encodes CASSIGQGAYETQYF. The chain has TRBV19 and TRBJ2-5, with TRBD1 identical over 10 bases. Trimming cost V 1 base and J 5 bases; bases outside gene matches: 4. Germline V CDR1 and CDR2: LNHDA, SQIVND (reference sequence). This CDR3 contains 15 residues.

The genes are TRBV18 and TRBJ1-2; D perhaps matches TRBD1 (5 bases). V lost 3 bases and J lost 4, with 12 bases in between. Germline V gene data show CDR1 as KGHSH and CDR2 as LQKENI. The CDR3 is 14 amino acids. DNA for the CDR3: TGTGCCAGCTCACCCGACAGCTACTTCTATGGCTACACCTTC. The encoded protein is CASSPDSYFYGYTF.

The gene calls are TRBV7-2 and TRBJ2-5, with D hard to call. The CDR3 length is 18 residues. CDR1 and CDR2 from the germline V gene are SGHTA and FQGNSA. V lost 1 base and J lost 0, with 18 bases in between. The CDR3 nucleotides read TGTGCCAGCAGCTTAGGCCGGAGAGGAATTGTGTACCAAGAGACCCAGTACTTC. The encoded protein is CASSLGRRGIVYQETQYF.

CDR3 nucleotide sequence: TGTGCCAGCAGCCCCCTGGGAGGGGGCTCCTACAATGAGCAGTTCTTC. Amino acids: CASSPLGGGSYNEQFF. The V gene is TRBV7-2, the J gene TRBJ2-1; D perhaps matches TRBD2 (7 bases). With 5 bases removed from V and 0 bases from J, the gap between germline ends came to 14 bases. CDR3 length: 16 amino acids. Germline V gene lookup returns CDR1 SGHTA and CDR2 FQGNSA.

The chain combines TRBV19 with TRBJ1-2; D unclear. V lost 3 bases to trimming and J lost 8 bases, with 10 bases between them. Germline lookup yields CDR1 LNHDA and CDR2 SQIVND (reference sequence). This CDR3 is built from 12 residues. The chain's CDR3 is CASSITPGGYTF. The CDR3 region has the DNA TGTGCCAGTAGTATCACCCCGGGGGGCTACACCTTC.

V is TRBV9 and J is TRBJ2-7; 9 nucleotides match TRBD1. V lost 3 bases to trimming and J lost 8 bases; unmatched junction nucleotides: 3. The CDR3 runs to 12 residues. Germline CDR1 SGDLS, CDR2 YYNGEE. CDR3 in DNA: TGTGCCAGCAGCGCACAGGGGGCGAAGCAGTACTTC. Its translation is CASSAQGAKQYF. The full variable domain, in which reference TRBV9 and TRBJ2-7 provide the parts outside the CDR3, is DSGVTQTPKHLITATGQRVTLRCSPRSGDLSVYWYQQSLDQGLQFLIQYYNGEERAKGNILERFSAQQFPDLHSELNLSSLELGDSALYFCASSAQGAKQYFGPGTRLTVT.

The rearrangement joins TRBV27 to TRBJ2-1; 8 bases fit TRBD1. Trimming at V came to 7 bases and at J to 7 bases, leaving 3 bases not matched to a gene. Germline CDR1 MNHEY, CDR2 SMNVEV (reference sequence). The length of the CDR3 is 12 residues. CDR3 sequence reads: CASNRQGNEQFF. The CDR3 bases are TGTGCCAGCAATCGACAGGGGAATGAGCAGTTCTTC.

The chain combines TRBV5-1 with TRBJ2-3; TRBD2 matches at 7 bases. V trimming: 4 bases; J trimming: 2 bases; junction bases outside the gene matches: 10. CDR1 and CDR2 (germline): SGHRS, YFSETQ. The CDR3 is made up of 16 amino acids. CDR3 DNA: TGCGCCAGCAGCCCCCAGCGGGGAACCCTCACAGATACGCAGTATTTT. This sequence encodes CASSPQRGTLTDTQYF. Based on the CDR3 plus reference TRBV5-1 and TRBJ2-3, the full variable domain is KAGVTQTPRYLIKTRGQQVTLSCSPISGHRSVSWYQQTPGQGLQFLFEYFSETQRNKGNFPGRFSGRQFSNSRSEMNVSTLELGDSALYLCASSPQRGTLTDTQYFGPGTRLTVL.

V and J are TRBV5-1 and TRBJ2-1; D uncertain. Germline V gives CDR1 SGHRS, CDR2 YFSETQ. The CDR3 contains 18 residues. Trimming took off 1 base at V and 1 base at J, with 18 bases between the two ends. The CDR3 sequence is CASSLPTPSSRSYNEQFF. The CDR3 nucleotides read TGCGCCAGCAGCTTGCCCACGCCTAGTAGCCGGTCCTACAATGAGCAGTTCTTC.

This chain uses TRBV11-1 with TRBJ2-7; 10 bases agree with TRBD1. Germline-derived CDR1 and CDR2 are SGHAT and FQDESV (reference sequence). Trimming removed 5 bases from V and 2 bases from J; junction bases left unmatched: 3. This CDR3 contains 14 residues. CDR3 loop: CASSRTGGPYEQYF. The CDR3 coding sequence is TGTGCCAGCAGCCGGACAGGGGGTCCCTACGAGCAGTACTTC. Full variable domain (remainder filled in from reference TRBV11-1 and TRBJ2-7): EAEVAQSPRYKITEKSQAVAFWCDPISGHATLYWYRQILGQGPELLVQFQDESVVDDSQLPKDRFSAERLKGVDSTLKIQPAELGDSAMYLCASSRTGGPYEQYFGPGTRLTVT.

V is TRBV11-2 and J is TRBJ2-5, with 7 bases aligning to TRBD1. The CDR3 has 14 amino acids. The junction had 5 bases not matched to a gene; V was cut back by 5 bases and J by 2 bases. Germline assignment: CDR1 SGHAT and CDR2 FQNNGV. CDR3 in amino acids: CASSLPRGQETQYF. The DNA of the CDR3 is TGTGCCAGCAGCCTACCCAGGGGGCAAGAGACCCAGTACTTC.

CDR3: CASSSMTGGSTDTQYF. The CDR3 coding sequence is TGCGCCAGCAGCTCGATGACAGGGGGGAGCACAGATACGCAGTATTTT. V usage is TRBV5-1 and J usage is TRBJ2-3, with 9 bases aligning to TRBD1. This CDR3 region has 16 residues. Unmatched junction bases numbered 5, after V lost 3 bases and J lost 0 bases. Per the germline V gene, CDR1 is SGHRS and CDR2 is YFSETQ.

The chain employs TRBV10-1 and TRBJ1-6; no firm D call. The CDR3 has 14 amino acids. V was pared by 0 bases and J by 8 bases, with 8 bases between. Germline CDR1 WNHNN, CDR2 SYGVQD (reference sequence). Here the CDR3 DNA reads TGCGCCAGCAGTGAGTCAGGGAGTGATTCACCCCTCCACTTT. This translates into CASSESGSDSPLHF.

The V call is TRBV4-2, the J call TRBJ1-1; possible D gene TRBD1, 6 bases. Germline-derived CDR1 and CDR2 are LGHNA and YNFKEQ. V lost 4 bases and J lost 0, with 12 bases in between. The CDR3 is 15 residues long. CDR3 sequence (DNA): TGTGCCAGCAGCCCACAAACAGGGTTGAACACTGAAGCTTTCTTT. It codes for CASSPQTGLNTEAFF.

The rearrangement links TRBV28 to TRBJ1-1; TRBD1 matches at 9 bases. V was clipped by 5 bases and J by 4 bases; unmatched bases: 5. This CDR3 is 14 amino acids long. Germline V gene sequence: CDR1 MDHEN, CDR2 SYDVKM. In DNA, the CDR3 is TGTGCCAGCAGTCCGACAGGGGGGTTCACTGAAGCTTTCTTT. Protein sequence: CASSPTGGFTEAFF.